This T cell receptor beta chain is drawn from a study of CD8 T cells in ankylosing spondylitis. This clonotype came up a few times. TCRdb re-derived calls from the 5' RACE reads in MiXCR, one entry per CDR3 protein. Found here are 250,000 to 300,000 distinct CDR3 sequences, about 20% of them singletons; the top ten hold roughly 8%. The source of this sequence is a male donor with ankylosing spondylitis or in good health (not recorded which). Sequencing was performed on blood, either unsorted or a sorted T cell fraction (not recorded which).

CDR3 residues: CASNAGGEGTQYF. The CDR3 DNA follows: TGTGCCAGCAATGCAGGGGGCGAGGGGACCCAGTACTTC. V gene TRBV2 combines with J gene TRBJ2-5, with TRBD1 identical over 8 bases. This CDR3 is built from 13 residues. The trim removed 7 bases at V and 7 bases at J, leaving 8 bases unmatched. CDR1 and CDR2 (germline): SNHLY, FYNNEI. The full variable domain, with the rest looked up from reference TRBV2 and TRBJ2-5, is EPEVTQTPSHQVTQMGQEVILRCVPISNHLYFYWYRQILGQKVEFLVSFYNNEISEKSEIFDDQFSVERPDGSNFTLKIRSTKLEDSAMYFCASNAGGEGTQYFGPGTRLLVL.